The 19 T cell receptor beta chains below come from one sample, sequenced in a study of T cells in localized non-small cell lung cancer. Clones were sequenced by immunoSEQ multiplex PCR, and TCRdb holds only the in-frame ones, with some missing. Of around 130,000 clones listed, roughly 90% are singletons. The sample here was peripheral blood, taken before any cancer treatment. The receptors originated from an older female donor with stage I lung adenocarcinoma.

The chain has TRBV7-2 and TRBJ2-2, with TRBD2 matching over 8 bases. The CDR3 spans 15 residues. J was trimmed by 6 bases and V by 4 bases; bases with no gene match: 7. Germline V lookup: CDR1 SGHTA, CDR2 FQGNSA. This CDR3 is CASSYSSGLAGELFF. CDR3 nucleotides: TGTGCCAGCAGCTATTCTAGCGGGTTGGCCGGGGAGCTGTTTTTT.

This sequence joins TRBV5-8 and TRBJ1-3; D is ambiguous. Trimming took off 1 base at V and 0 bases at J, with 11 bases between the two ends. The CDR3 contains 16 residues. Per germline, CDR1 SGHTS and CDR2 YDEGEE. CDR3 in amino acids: CASSLLGGSSGNTIYF. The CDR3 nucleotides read TGTGCCAGCAGCTTGCTGGGCGGGAGCTCTGGAAACACCATATATTTT.

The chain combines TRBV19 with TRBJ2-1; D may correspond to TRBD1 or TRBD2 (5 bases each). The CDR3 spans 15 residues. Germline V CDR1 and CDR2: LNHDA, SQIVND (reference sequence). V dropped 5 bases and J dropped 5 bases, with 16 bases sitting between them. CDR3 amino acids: CASSARTLGDNEQFF. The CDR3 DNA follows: TGTGCCAGTAGTGCACGGACCCTGGGGGACAATGAGCAGTTCTTC.

The CDR3 sequence is CASSQDGIAGEQYF. As DNA, the CDR3 is TGTGCCAGCAGCCAAGATGGGATAGCGGGCGAGCAGTACTTC. The genes are TRBV4-2 and TRBJ2-7; 7 nucleotides line up with TRBD2. The CDR3 has 14 residues. Germline-derived CDR1 and CDR2 are LGHNA and YNFKEQ. The junction had 5 bases not matched to a gene; V was cut back by 0 bases and J by 6 bases.

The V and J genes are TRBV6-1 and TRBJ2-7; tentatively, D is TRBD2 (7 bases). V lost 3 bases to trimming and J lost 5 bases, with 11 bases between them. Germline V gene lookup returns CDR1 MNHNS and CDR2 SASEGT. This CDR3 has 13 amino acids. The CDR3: CASSDSGGHEQYF. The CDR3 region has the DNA TGTGCCAGCAGTGACTCGGGGGGCCACGAGCAGTACTTC.

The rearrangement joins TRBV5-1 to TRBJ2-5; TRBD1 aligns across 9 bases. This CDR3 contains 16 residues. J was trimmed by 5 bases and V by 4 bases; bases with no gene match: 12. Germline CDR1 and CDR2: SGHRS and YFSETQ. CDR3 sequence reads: CASSPSSQGALETQYF. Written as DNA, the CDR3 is TGCGCCAGCAGCCCCTCGTCACAGGGGGCCTTGGAGACCCAGTACTTC.

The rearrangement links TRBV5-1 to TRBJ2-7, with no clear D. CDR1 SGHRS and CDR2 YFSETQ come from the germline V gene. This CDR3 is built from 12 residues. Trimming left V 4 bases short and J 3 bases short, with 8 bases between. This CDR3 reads CASSTVYYEQYF. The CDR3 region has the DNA TGCGCCAGCAGCACAGTCTACTACGAGCAGTACTTC.

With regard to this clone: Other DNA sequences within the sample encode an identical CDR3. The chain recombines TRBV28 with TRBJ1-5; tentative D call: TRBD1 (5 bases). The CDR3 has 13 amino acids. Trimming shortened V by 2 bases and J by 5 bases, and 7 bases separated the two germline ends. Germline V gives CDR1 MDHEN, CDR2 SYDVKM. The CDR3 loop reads CASSLLGDQPQHF. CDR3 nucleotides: TGTGCCAGCAGTTTACTGGGGGATCAGCCCCAGCATTTT.

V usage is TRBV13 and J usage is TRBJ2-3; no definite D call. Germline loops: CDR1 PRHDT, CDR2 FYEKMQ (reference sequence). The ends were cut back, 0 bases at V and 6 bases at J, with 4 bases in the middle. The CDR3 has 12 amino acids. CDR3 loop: CASSLGPDTQYF. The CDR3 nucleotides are TGTGCCAGCAGCTTAGGCCCCGATACGCAGTATTTT.

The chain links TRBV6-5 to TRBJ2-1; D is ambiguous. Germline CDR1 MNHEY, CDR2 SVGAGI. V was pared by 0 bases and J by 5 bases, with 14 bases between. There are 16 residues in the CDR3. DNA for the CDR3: TGTGCCAGCAGTTACTCAGTACAGATCCATAACAATGAGCAGTTCTTC. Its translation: CASSYSVQIHNNEQFF.

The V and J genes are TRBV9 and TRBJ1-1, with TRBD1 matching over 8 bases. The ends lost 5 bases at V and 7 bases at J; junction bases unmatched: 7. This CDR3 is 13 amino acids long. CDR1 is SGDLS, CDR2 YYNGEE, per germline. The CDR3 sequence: CASSRTQGGEAFF. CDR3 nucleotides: TGTGCCAGCAGTCGTACACAGGGGGGTGAAGCTTTCTTT.

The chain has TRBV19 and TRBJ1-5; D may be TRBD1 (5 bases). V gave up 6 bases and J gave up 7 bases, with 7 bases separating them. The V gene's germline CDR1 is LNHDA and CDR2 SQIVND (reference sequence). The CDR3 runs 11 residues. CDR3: CASSDSQPQHF. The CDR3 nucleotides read TGTGCCAGTAGCGACAGCCAGCCCCAGCATTTT.

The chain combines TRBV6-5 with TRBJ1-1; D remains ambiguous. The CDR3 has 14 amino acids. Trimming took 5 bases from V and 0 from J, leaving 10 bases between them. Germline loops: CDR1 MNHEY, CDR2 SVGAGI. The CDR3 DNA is TGTGCCAGCAGTCCGCGGCCCATGAACACTGAAGCTTTCTTT. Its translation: CASSPRPMNTEAFF.

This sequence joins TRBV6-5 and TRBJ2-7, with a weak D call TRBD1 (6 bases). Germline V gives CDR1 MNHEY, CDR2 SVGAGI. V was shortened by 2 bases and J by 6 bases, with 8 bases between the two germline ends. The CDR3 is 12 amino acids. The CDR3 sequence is CASSYGTSEQYF. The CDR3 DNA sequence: TGTGCCAGCAGTTACGGGACAAGCGAGCAGTACTTC.

The CDR3 is CASSPLGTSTNEQFF. The DNA for the CDR3 is TGTGCCAGCAGTCCGTTAGGGACTAGTACCAATGAGCAGTTCTTC. This chain uses TRBV27 with TRBJ2-1; TRBD2 aligns across 8 bases. The CDR3 spans 15 residues. Germline V lookup: CDR1 MNHEY, CDR2 SMNVEV (reference sequence). V gave up 5 bases and J gave up 6 bases; unmatched junction bases: 9.

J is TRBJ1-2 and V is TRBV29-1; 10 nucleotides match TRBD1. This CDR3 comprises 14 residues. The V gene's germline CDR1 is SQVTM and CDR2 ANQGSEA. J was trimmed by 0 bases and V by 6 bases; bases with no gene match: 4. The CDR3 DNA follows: TGCAGCGTAGGACAGGGGGTAACTAACTATGGCTACACCTTC. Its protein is CSVGQGVTNYGYTF.

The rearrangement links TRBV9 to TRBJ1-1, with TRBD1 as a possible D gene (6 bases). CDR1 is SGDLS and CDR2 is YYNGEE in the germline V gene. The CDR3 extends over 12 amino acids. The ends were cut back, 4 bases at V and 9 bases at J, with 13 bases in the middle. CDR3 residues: CASSPRQDQAFF. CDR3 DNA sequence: TGTGCCAGCAGCCCCCGACAGGACCAAGCTTTCTTT.

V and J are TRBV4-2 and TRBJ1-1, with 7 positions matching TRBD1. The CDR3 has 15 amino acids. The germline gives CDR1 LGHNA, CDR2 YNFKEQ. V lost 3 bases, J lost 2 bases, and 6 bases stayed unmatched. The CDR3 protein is CASSQQDRANTEAFF. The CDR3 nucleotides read TGTGCCAGCAGCCAGCAAGACAGGGCTAACACTGAAGCTTTCTTT.

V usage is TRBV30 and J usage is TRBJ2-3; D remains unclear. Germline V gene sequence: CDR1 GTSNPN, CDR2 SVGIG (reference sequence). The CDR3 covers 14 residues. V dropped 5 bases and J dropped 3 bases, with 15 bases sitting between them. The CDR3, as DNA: TGTGCCTGGGGTTCGGCGATTGGGACAGATACGCAGTATTTT. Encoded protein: CAWGSAIGTDTQYF.